This T cell receptor beta chain was profiled in a study of blood T cells in healthy people across ages. As for the study in general: Template switching picked up about one barcoded beta molecule for each two T cells.

Together with a sample-barcoded 5' primer, a J-beta primer mix was included in a second PCR lasting roughly 6 to 12 cycles. TCRdb ran MiXCR on the 5' RACE reads and lists one entry per CDR3 protein. The sample lists approximately 780,000 distinct CDR3 sequences; roughly 26% were seen once. V gave up 3 bases and J gave up 2 bases, with 11 bases separating them. The CDR3 extends over 14 amino acids. Germline V gives CDR1 DFQATT, CDR2 SNEGSKA (reference sequence). This sample also appeared in a second study, on T cells of mothers and their children.

The sequenced sample consisted of blood. The TCR was taken from a boy aged 5-17 years in good health. This chain joins TRBV20-1 and TRBJ1-5, with D maybe TRBD1 (5 bases). Here the CDR3 reads CSASGAFGNQPQHF. The CDR3 nucleotides read TGCAGTGCTAGTGGGGCCTTTGGCAATCAGCCCCAGCATTTT.